These T cell receptor beta chains were read from a single sample in a study of OX40 agonist ivuxolimab in advanced cancers. Produced via immunoSEQ multiplex PCR; TCRdb's table is partial and in-frame only. The table lists approximately 66,000 clones, 85% of them singletons. The sequencing used CD4+ or CD8+ T cells sorted from blood, collected in a trial of the OX40 agonist ivuxolimab. Every receptor here comes from an adult with an advanced solid tumor such as melanoma, head and neck, liver or kidney cancer. Both conserved end residues are part of each CDR3. Clone size is given for some rows only: seen once, a few or many times, or a class if the clone is expanded.

TRBJ2-1 | TRBV6-5 | NA | CASSSPGTGIQFF
TRBJ2-5 | TRBV6-6 | NA | CASSPGAWYQETQYF
TRBJ2-7 | TRBV11-3 | NA | CASSLARGRYEQYF
TRBJ2-7 | TRBV19 | NA | CASSLLAGDYEQYF
TRBJ1-2 | TRBV5-4 | NA | CASSAGAYNYGYTF
TRBJ1-4 | TRBV2 | NA | CASRGSGSGGKLFF
TRBJ2-3 | TRBV7-8 | NA | CASSLAGGITDTQYF
TRBJ2-5 | TRBV30 | few | CAWSASKTQYF
TRBJ2-7 | TRBV9 | NA | CASSVERDGTGIYEQYF
TRBJ2-2 | TRBV5-4 | NA | CASSPGLAGSTRLTGELFF
TRBJ1-1 | TRBV7-8 | NA | CASSPDRVVFF
TRBJ1-5 | TRBV6-1 | few | CASSREGAYQPQHF
TRBJ2-3 | TRBV4-1 | few | CASSQEGTTADTQYF
TRBJ1-2 | TRBV6-5 | NA | CASRITGGSSGYTF
TRBJ2-5 | TRBV29-1 | NA | CSVWLAGRETQYF
TRBJ1-1 | TRBV19 | NA | CASRASRGFGEAFF
TRBJ2-3 | TRBV5-1 | NA | CASSTDGQGTDTQYF
TRBJ1-2 | TRBV7-2 | NA | CASSPLAYYGYTF
TRBJ2-1 | TRBV2 | NA | CASSGLGTSGRGGEQFF
TRBJ2-1 | TRBV7-9 | NA | CASSFLAGGSNEQFF
TRBJ2-1 | TRBV29-1 | NA | CSGAPGTSSYNEQFF
TRBJ1-2 | TRBV29-1 | NA | CSVGVTGANYGYTF
TRBJ1-1 | TRBV6-1 | few | CASRVTSSGPEAFF
TRBJ2-3 | TRBV6-1 | NA | CASRTSPNTDTQYF
TRBJ2-7 | TRBV30 | NA | CAWSLGQGYEQYF
TRBJ1-6 | TRBV6-1 | NA | CASSERAGGAYNSPLHF
TRBJ1-1 | TRBV7-9 | NA | CASSPARPRMGTEAFF
TRBJ2-3 | TRBV5-1 | NA | CASSLGEPTDTQYF
TRBJ1-1 | TRBV29-1 | NA | CSVEGVPTEAFF
TRBJ1-1 | TRBV7-2 | few | CASSLTGSVTEAFF
TRBJ1-2 | TRBV5-1 | NA | CASGPWPKDGYTF
TRBJ1-2 | TRBV4-1 | NA | CASSQATDGKYGYTF
TRBJ1-5 | TRBV19 | NA | CASSIESRGGGQPQHF
TRBJ2-4 | TRBV20-1 | NA | CSFDRENIQYF
TRBJ1-3 | TRBV9 | once | CASSSRRAGGNTIYF
TRBJ2-7 | TRBV7-2 | NA | CASSFSPSYEQYF
TRBJ2-5 | TRBV11-1 | NA | CASSRYGETQYF
TRBJ2-5 | TRBV27 | once | CASSSRTGSGAQYF
TRBJ1-5 | TRBV7-2 | NA | CASSLLARANNQPQHF
TRBJ2-3 | TRBV19 | NA | CASSLASKGPPDTQYF
TRBJ2-7 | TRBV27 | NA | CASSLYSYGGYEQYF
TRBJ2-2 | TRBV30 | few | CAWKRGGPGELFF
TRBJ2-3 | TRBV29-1 | once | CSVAITGTADTQYF
NA | TRBV28 | NA | CASIETGAYEQYF
TRBJ1-2 | TRBV6-1 | NA | CASGGQGYGYTF
TRBJ1-5 | TRBV2 | NA | CASRTGGGSNQPQHF
TRBJ2-5 | TRBV30 | NA | CAWSEGQGEQETQYF
TRBJ2-7 | TRBV7-8 | NA | CASSLGRDYEQYF
TRBJ1-1 | TRBV10-2 | once | CASSLQGPTEAFF
TRBJ1-1 | TRBV29-1 | NA | CSVGGGEAFF